This T cell receptor beta chain was identified in a study of T cells after yellow fever vaccination. Across the study: When fractions had low cell numbers, they were prepared with SMART-Seq v4 Ultra Low Input.

TCRdb re-derived calls from the 5' RACE reads in MiXCR, one entry per CDR3 protein. Here the sample spans around 320,000 distinct CDR3 sequences, around 10% being singletons. Of note for this clonotype: One end of the junction varies from germline; a read error may be responsible.

This CDR3 spans 13 amino acids. Germline V lookup: CDR1 SGHRS, CDR2 YFSETQ. This TCR derives from a man aged 18 to 29 who received the YFV17D yellow fever vaccine. The rearrangement links TRBV5-1 to TRBJ2-2, with D maybe TRBD2 (5 bases). Here the sequenced sample was CD4+ T cells sorted from PBMCs, taken 45 days after the yellow fever booster vaccination. The CDR3 here is CASRSGNNGELFF. The DNA of the CDR3 is TGCGCCAGCAGATCGGGAAACAACGGGGAGCTGTTTTTT.